This T cell receptor beta chain was identified during a study of T cells after yellow fever vaccination. Study findings and constraints: Boosting was followed by the reappearance of most primary-vaccination clones (about 96% CD4, about 89% CD8). Although the secondary response was weaker, it peaked faster, at day 5 versus 15.

Concerning this clonotype itself: Its specificity is not known.

5'RACE template switching generated TCR cDNA, adding a universal primer site and UMIs. TCRdb called the 5' RACE reads again in MiXCR, with one record for every CDR3 protein. Of roughly 340,000 distinct CDR3 sequences in the sample, approximately 9% are singletons; the top ten hold roughly 18%. Germline CDR1 is SGHTA and CDR2 is FQGNSA. V shed 2 bases and J shed 1 base, with 8 bases lying between them. The CDR3 totals 14 residues. The receptor's source is a man aged 18 to 35 who received the YFV17D yellow fever vaccine. This chain connects TRBV7-2 to TRBJ2-5; D possibly corresponds to TRBD2 (5 bases). Sequencing was performed on PBMCs, taken on the day of the first yellow fever vaccination. The CDR3 protein is CASSLQAAQETQYF. The CDR3 DNA follows: TGTGCCAGCAGCTTACAAGCGGCCCAAGAGACCCAGTACTTC. Variable domain in full (rest from reference TRBV7-2 and TRBJ2-5): GAGVSQSPSNKVTEKGKDVELRCDPISGHTALYWYRQSLGQGLEFLIYFQGNSAPDKSGLPSDRFSAERTGGSVSTLTIQRTQQEDSAVYLCASSLQAAQETQYFGPGTRLLVL.